This T cell receptor (beta chain) was recorded in a study of T cell clonotyping in hematopoietic cell transplantation. Study context: Cytoreduction preceded collection of pretransplant recipient samples.

A note on this clone: Antigen unknown.

Data came from immunoSEQ multiplex PCR; TCRdb stores just in-frame clones and leaves some out. The sample consists of approximately 16,000 clones, 93% of them appearing once. Study results and limitations: Pathologically expanded recipient clonotypes increased progressively from day 30 to day 180 as diversity fell. Higher Inverse Simpson Index values in graft donor and pretransplant recipient predicted broader posttransplant TCR diversity.

The CDR3 loop spans 15 amino acids. Trimming shortened V by 6 bases and J by 2 bases, and 14 bases separated the two germline ends. Germline V gives CDR1 MNHEY, CDR2 SVGAGI. Sample time point: recipient sample about 28 days before transplant, after cytoreduction. The sample was peripheral blood mononuclear cells, taken before stem cell transplant. This chain links TRBV6-5 with TRBJ2-1; D is possibly TRBD1 (5 bases). This TCR was recovered from a man between 18 and 35 years old with biphenotypic leukemia. Some clones in this sample may be carry-over from other donors' samples. The CDR3 sequence is CASRATGIPYNEQFF. The CDR3 DNA is TGTGCCAGCAGGGCAACAGGAATCCCCTACAATGAGCAGTTCTTC.